This T cell receptor (beta chain) was observed in a study of CD8+CD57+ T cells in acquired aplastic anemia. Study-wide context: When averaged, DNA from sorted CD4+ and CD8+ cells came to 3 to 4 ug. Findings of the study overall: The number of CD8+ CDR3 sequences shared by patients and controls was roughly 30.

V shed 5 bases, J shed 2 bases, and the junction held 5 bases outside the gene matches. The germline gives CDR1 LNHDA, CDR2 SQIVND (reference sequence). The CDR3 has 14 residues. In patients chosen for sequencing, flow cytometry had shown CD8+CD57+ cell expansion. Many counts were recorded for this clonotype. Its antigen remains unknown. The TCR beta profiling, which covered VDJ combination and CDR3 sequence, was carried out using genomic DNA as the template. TCRdb re-called the reads with MiXCR, one entry per CDR3 protein. The table shows under 500,000 distinct CDR3 sequences, with around 30% occurring only once.

V and J are TRBV19 and TRBJ1-1, with TRBD1 matching over 7 bases. The sequenced sample was sorted CD4+, CD8+, or CD8+CD57+ T cells (not recorded which) from PBMCs. The source of this sequence is a human donor with aplastic anemia. The CDR3 region has the DNA TGTGCCAGTAGTCAGACAGGGTACAACACTGAAGCTTTCTTT. Its translation is CASSQTGYNTEAFF.